The 26 T cell receptor beta chains reported below all come from one sample, sequenced in a study of cytomegalovirus exposure and HLA in healthy donors. TCRdb's table, derived via immunoSEQ multiplex PCR, lists solely in-frame clones and lacks some. The sample contains 80,000 to 95,000 clones, approximately 94% of which appear only once. Sequencing was done on a sample of PBMCs. Every receptor here comes from a woman in her 30s in good health and CMV-seropositive.

The V call is TRBV6-5, the J call TRBJ1-4, with TRBD1 identical over 8 bases. Germline loops: CDR1 MNHEY, CDR2 SVGAGI. The CDR3 spans 13 residues. V lost 6 bases to trimming and J lost 6 bases; unmatched junction nucleotides: 3. Here the CDR3 DNA reads TGTGCCAGCAGAAGGACAGGGTATGAAAAACTGTTTTTT. Protein sequence: CASRRTGYEKLFF.

J is TRBJ2-7 and V is TRBV4-3; TRBD1 matches 9 bases. The CDR3 is 15 residues long. V was clipped by 1 base and J by 0 bases; unmatched bases: 1. Germline V CDR1 and CDR2: LGHNA, YSLEER. This chain's CDR3 is CASSQAQGASYEQYF. As DNA, the CDR3 is TGCGCCAGCAGCCAAGCACAGGGGGCCTCCTACGAGCAGTACTTC.

The chain is built from TRBV7-2 and TRBJ2-7, with D tentatively TRBD2 (6 bases). The CDR3 contains 14 residues. CDR1 is SGHTA and CDR2 is FQGNSA in the germline V gene. Trimming removed 4 bases from V and 5 bases from J, with 15 bases in between. The CDR3 here is CASSSSRSSDEQYF. The CDR3 region has the DNA TGTGCCAGCAGCTCAAGCCGCTCTAGCGACGAGCAGTACTTC.

In this sample, this clone turned up once. The chain has TRBV11-2 and TRBJ2-3, with 12 bases aligning to TRBD2. V was pared by 2 bases and J by 1 base, with 1 base of the junction left unmatched. The CDR3 has 16 residues. Germline CDR1 and CDR2: SGHAT and FQNNGV. For the CDR3, the DNA is TGTGCCAGCAGCTTACGACTAGCGGGAGGCACAGATACGCAGTATTTT. Protein: CASSLRLAGGTDTQYF.

CDR3 loop: CASASRGSRDTIYF. In DNA form, the CDR3 reads TGTGCCAGCGCCTCTCGGGGTTCGAGGGACACCATATATTTT. The chain has TRBV6-6 and TRBJ1-3; D gene ambiguous. Germline V gives CDR1 MNHNY, CDR2 SVGAGI (reference sequence). This CDR3 has 14 residues. With 8 bases removed from V and 8 bases from J, the gap between germline ends came to 19 bases.

The chain has TRBV1 and TRBJ2-7; the DNA was not compared with TRBD2, the D call given in the table. TRBV1 is a pseudogene. The CDR3 extends over 16 amino acids. The CDR3 nucleotides read TGCACCAGCAGCCTCGGGGGACTAGCGGAAACCTACGAGCAGTACTTC. Its protein is CTSSLGGLAETYEQYF.

The chain combines TRBV27 with TRBJ2-6; 10 nucleotides agree with TRBD1. There are 17 residues in the CDR3. Germline V CDR1 and CDR2: MNHEY, SMNVEV (reference sequence). V lost 8 bases and J lost 4; bases outside the gene matches: 11. The CDR3 spells CASRRGTGAVGANVLTF. As DNA, the CDR3 is TGTGCCAGCCGCCGGGGGACAGGGGCTGTGGGGGCCAACGTCCTGACTTTC.

V gene TRBV7-3 combines with J gene TRBJ2-1; 7 bases are a match to TRBD2. The germline V gene has CDR1 SGHTA and CDR2 FQGTGA. CDR3 length: 16 residues. Germline trimming cut 1 base from V and 1 base from J; bases unmatched to any gene: 4. The CDR3 DNA sequence: TGTGCCAGCAGCTTAATCGCGGGAGAATCCTACAATGAGCAGTTCTTC. This translates into CASSLIAGESYNEQFF.

The chain has TRBV28 and TRBJ1-5; the match to TRBD1 covers 8 bases. Germline loops: CDR1 MDHEN, CDR2 SYDVKM. The V gene end was trimmed by 5 bases and the J gene end by 4 bases; junction bases not matched to a gene: 10. The CDR3 length is 16 residues. The CDR3 reads CASSKGGQGPNQPQHF. CDR3 bases: TGTGCCAGCAGTAAGGGAGGACAGGGACCAAATCAGCCCCAGCATTTT.

This clone was counted a single time. The rearrangement links TRBV27 to TRBJ1-4, with 11 bases that match TRBD1. The germline gives CDR1 MNHEY, CDR2 SMNVEV (reference sequence). This CDR3 contains 15 residues. V shed 6 bases and J 7 bases; nucleotides not matched to a gene: 7. CDR3 DNA: TGTGCCAGCAGCCCAGTGGACAGGGGGCTTGAAAAACTGTTTTTT. It is translated as CASSPVDRGLEKLFF.

The chain links TRBV19 to TRBJ1-1; TRBD1 might be the D (6 bases). Trimming took off 4 bases at V and 0 bases at J, with 12 bases between the two ends. In germline, CDR1 is LNHDA, CDR2 SQIVND (reference sequence). This CDR3 spans 15 amino acids. The CDR3 sequence: CASSRQDPLNTEAFF. The DNA of the CDR3 is TGTGCCAGTAGTAGACAGGATCCCCTGAACACTGAAGCTTTCTTT. Together with reference TRBV19 and TRBJ1-1, the CDR3 gives the full variable domain: DGGITQSPKYLFRKEGQNVTLSCEQNLNHDAMYWYRQDPGQGLRLIYYSQIVNDFQKGDIAEGYSVSREKKESFPLTVTSAQKNPTAFYLCASSRQDPLNTEAFFGQGTRLTVV.

As DNA, the CDR3 is TGTGCCAGCAGCCGTTACAGGGTGTTGGGCTATGGCTACACCTTC. Encoded protein: CASSRYRVLGYGYTF. The chain is built from TRBV5-6 and TRBJ1-2; TRBD1 is a possible D gene (6 bases). The CDR3 has 15 residues. Germline CDR1 SGHDT, CDR2 YYEEEE. The germline V and J ends were trimmed by 4 bases and 4 bases, with 17 bases remaining between them.

The chain uses TRBV5-6 and TRBJ1-5; unclear D gene. Germline V gives CDR1 SGHDT, CDR2 YYEEEE. V was clipped by 0 bases and J by 1 base, with 5 bases between them. The CDR3 contains 14 residues. The CDR3 region has the DNA TGTGCCAGCAGCTTGGGGAGAAGCAATCAGCCCCAGCATTTT. Translated, it gives CASSLGRSNQPQHF.

The V gene is TRBV12-5, the J gene TRBJ1-1; D is unclear. V lost 6 bases and J 1 base, leaving 3 bases between the germline ends. The CDR3 loop spans 11 amino acids. Germline assignment: CDR1 LGHNT and CDR2 FRNRAP. The CDR3 loop reads CASGKNTEAFF. The CDR3 DNA follows: TGTGCTAGTGGCAAGAACACTGAAGCTTTCTTT. Full variable domain (rest looked up from reference TRBV12-5 and TRBJ1-1): DARVTQTPRHKVTEMGQEVTMRCQPILGHNTVFWYRQTMMQGLELLAYFRNRAPLDDSGMPKDRFSAEMPDATLATLKIQPSEPRDSAVYFCASGKNTEAFFGQGTRLTVV.

The chain has TRBV6-6 and TRBJ1-3, with TRBD1 matching over 9 bases. V was pared by 0 bases and J by 1 base, with 1 base of the junction left unmatched. CDR3 length: 16 residues. Germline CDR1 and CDR2: MNHNY and SVGAGI (reference sequence). CDR3 bases: TGTGCCAGCAGTTACTCCGACAGGGGGTCTGGAAACACCATATATTTT. Translation gives CASSYSDRGSGNTIYF.

The chain has TRBV7-9 and TRBJ2-7; TRBD2 matches at 7 bases. The germline V gene has CDR1 SEHNR and CDR2 FQNEAQ (reference sequence). Germline trimming cut 3 bases from V and 2 bases from J; bases unmatched to any gene: 7. The CDR3 length is 15 residues. CDR3 sequence reads: CASSFSGGRTYEQYF. CDR3 DNA: TGTGCCAGCAGCTTCTCTGGCGGGAGAACCTACGAGCAGTACTTC.

The V call is TRBV18, the J call TRBJ2-3; TRBD2 matches 12 bases. V dropped 2 bases and J dropped 0; count of bases not matched to a gene: 0. Germline CDR1 KGHSH, CDR2 LQKENI. The CDR3 sequence is 16 residues long. CDR3 in DNA: TGTGCCAGCTCACCAGGGACTAGCGGGAGCACAGATACGCAGTATTTT. Translated: CASSPGTSGSTDTQYF.

The rearrangement joins TRBV4-3 to TRBJ2-1; 10 bases match TRBD2. The junction had 24 bases not matched to a gene; V was cut back by 0 bases and J by 7 bases. The germline V gene encodes CDR1 LGHNA and CDR2 YSLEER. The length of the CDR3 is 22 residues. CDR3 nucleotide sequence: TGCGCCAGCAGCCAAGATGGGGTCCTAGCGGGAGTAGTTGGGCGTTTTGGAAATGAGCAGTTCTTC. It encodes CASSQDGVLAGVVGRFGNEQFF.

This chain uses TRBV7-9 with TRBJ2-2, with TRBD1 as a possible D gene (5 bases). Germline V gene lookup returns CDR1 SEHNR and CDR2 FQNEAQ (reference sequence). The CDR3 is 16 amino acids. Trimming cost V 3 bases and J 1 base, with 12 bases left between them. Here the CDR3 reads CASSLFAGKNTGELFF. The CDR3 bases are TGTGCCAGCAGCTTGTTTGCAGGGAAGAACACCGGGGAGCTGTTTTTT.

The rearrangement uses TRBV9 and TRBJ2-3, with a possible D match to TRBD2 (6 bases). The germline CDR1 and CDR2 sequences are SGDLS and YYNGEE. The CDR3 runs to 13 residues. V dropped 5 bases and J dropped 6 bases, with 13 bases sitting between them. In nucleotides, the CDR3 is TGTGCCAGCAGTTTTGCTAGCGAGGATACGCAGTATTTT. This sequence encodes CASSFASEDTQYF.

The V call is TRBV12-5, the J call TRBJ2-1; 8 bases match TRBD1. The CDR3 consists of 16 residues. V trimming: 0 bases; J trimming: 8 bases; junction bases outside the gene matches: 9. Germline V gene sequence: CDR1 LGHNT, CDR2 FRNRAP. The DNA of the CDR3 is TGTGCTAGTGGTTTGGTACGAGGACAGGGTCACGATGAGCAGTTCTTC. Encoded protein: CASGLVRGQGHDEQFF.

V gene TRBV27 combines with J gene TRBJ2-1; the match to TRBD2 covers 9 bases. This CDR3 contains 15 residues. V shed 5 bases, J shed 5 bases, and the junction held 7 bases outside the gene matches. The germline CDR1 and CDR2 sequences are MNHEY and SMNVEV (reference sequence). The CDR3 here is CASSPLAGPNNEQFF. The CDR3 DNA reads as TGTGCCAGCAGTCCCCTAGCGGGACCAAACAATGAGCAGTTCTTC.

The chain combines TRBV11-3 with TRBJ2-2, with D possibly TRBD2 on 7 matching bases. Germline CDR1 and CDR2: SGHNT and YENEEA. This CDR3 has 12 residues. V lost 7 bases and J lost 13, with 16 bases in between. The CDR3 bases are TGTGCCAGCACCCCGGGCGGGGGCAGGCTGTTTTTT. Its translation: CASTPGGGRLFF.

The genes are TRBV6-5 and TRBJ2-2; 8 nucleotides align to TRBD1. The CDR3 consists of 14 residues. Germline lookup yields CDR1 MNHEY and CDR2 SVGAGI. Trimming took 6 bases from V and 4 from J; bases not matched to a gene: 4. The CDR3 region is CASRGQGGTGELFF. The CDR3 region has the DNA TGTGCCAGCAGAGGACAGGGAGGCACCGGGGAGCTGTTTTTT.

CDR3 DNA: TGCGCCAGCAGCCAGCAGCGGGTTAACTATGGCTACACCTTC. It translates to CASSQQRVNYGYTF. The rearrangement uses TRBV4-3 and TRBJ1-2; D remains unclear. Trimming pared 3 bases from V and 1 base from J, leaving 9 bases between. The CDR3 runs 14 residues. Germline V gene data show CDR1 as LGHNA and CDR2 as YSLEER.

The CDR3 nucleotides are TGCGCCACCTCGCCGGGGACAGGGCCTAATGAAAAACTGTTTTTT. This sequence encodes CATSPGTGPNEKLFF. The chain employs TRBV4-3 and TRBJ1-4; TRBD1 matches at 9 bases. CDR3 length: 15 amino acids. J lost 3 bases, V lost 10 bases, and 9 bases had no gene match. Germline V gene lookup returns CDR1 LGHNA and CDR2 YSLEER.